This T cell receptor (beta chain) was sequenced in a study of cytomegalovirus exposure and HLA in healthy donors. For this clone: Its antigen is unknown.

Germline assignment: CDR1 MGHRA and CDR2 YSYEKL. The CDR3 is made up of 13 amino acids. Trimming removed 2 bases at V and 7 bases at J, with 11 bases between. Whole-study results and caveats: Follow-up analysis seemed to connect common viral pathogens with several of the most significant clusters identified.

13 Jbeta primers and 60 Vbeta primers were used for the PCR. Some clones are missing from TCRdb's copy, which holds only in-frame ones; the method was immunoSEQ multiplex PCR. The repertoire holds 120,000 or so clones, with approximately 68% as singletons. The material sequenced was PBMCs. This TCR derives from a man between 25 and 39 years old in good health and CMV-seropositive. V usage is TRBV4-1 and J usage is TRBJ1-2; no reliable D call. CDR3 in amino acids: CASSQQVVGGYTF. The CDR3 DNA is TGCGCCAGCAGCCAACAGGTGGTGGGTGGCTACACCTTC.